The present entry profiles one T cell receptor (beta chain) with its context. Its antigen is not identified. V trimming: 5 bases; J trimming: 2 bases; junction bases outside the gene matches: 7. Per the germline V gene, CDR1 is SGHNT and CDR2 is YYREEE (reference sequence). The CDR3 sequence is 15 residues long. Both 60 Vbeta primers and 13 Jbeta primers went into the PCR. The method was immunoSEQ multiplex PCR; TCRdb's version includes in-frame clones alone and lacks a portion of them. The sample holds some 180,000 clones; roughly 79% are singletons and the top ten take approximately 2.1%. This specimen belongs to a study of cytomegalovirus exposure and HLA in healthy donors. Findings and caveats of the study: Some TCR beta chains (approximately 180 of them) were listed as cytomegalovirus-associated.

Sequencing input: PBMCs. The V call is TRBV5-4, the J call TRBJ2-7; 10 bases map to TRBD2. This TCR was sampled from a young man in good health and CMV-seronegative. DNA for the CDR3: TGTGCCAGCAGTTCTCGGACTAGCGGAACCTACGAGCAGTACTTC. It specifies CASSSRTSGTYEQYF.